This entry concerns a single T cell receptor beta chain. TCRdb reprocessed the 5' RACE reads with MiXCR, giving one entry per CDR3 protein. The sample has roughly 280,000 distinct CDR3 sequences, roughly 8.6% seen once. Only healthy Caucasians were enrolled as donors. V lost 6 bases, J lost 0 bases, and 19 bases stayed unmatched. The germline gives CDR1 MNHEY, CDR2 SVGEGT. The CDR3 spans 20 residues. This record belongs to a study of identical twins. A further study also used this sample, focusing on yellow fever vaccine responses in identical twins.

The receptor's source is a young woman in good health. This chain uses TRBV6-2 or TRBV6-3 with TRBJ2-3, with TRBD2 matching over 9 bases. Sequencing input: CD8+ T cells sorted from blood. The CDR3 bases are TGTGCCAGCAGCTTTTTTGGGACTAGCCAACTTTTTTCTAGCACAGATACGCAGTATTTT. This translates into CASSFFGTSQLFSSTDTQYF.